The following is a T cell receptor beta chain sequence with its context. With V trimmed by 2 bases and J by 4 bases, 6 bases remained unmatched. Germline lookup yields CDR1 SGHTA and CDR2 FQGTGA. The CDR3 totals 16 residues. The data originate from a study of control samples from healthy donors and cancer patients. The data were produced by immunoSEQ multiplex PCR, yet TCRdb's version contains in-frame clones alone and is incomplete. In the table there are about 54,000 clones, approximately 95% of which are singletons. The chain joins TRBV7-3 to TRBJ2-3, with 10 bases aligning to TRBD2. The sample consisted of blood. The source of this sequence is a woman aged 30 to 39 in good health. The CDR3 here is CASSLGSGRAPDTQYF. The CDR3 region has the DNA TGTGCCAGCAGCTTAGGGAGCGGGAGGGCCCCAGATACGCAGTATTTT.